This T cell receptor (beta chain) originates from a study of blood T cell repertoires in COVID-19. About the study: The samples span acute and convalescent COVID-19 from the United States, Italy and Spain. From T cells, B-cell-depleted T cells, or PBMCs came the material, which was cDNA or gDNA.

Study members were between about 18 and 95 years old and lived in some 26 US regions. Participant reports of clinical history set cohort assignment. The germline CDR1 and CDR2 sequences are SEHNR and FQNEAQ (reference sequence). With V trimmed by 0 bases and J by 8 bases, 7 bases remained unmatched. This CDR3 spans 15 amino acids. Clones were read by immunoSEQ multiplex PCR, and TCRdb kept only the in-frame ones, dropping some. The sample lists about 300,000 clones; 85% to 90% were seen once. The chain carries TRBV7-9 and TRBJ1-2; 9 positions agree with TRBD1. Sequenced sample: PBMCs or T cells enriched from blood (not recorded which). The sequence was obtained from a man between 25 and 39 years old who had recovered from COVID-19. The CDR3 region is CASSLAETDRGGYTF. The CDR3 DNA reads TGTGCCAGCAGCTTAGCCGAGACGGACAGGGGCGGCTACACCTTC.